This T cell receptor beta chain derives from a study of regulatory T cells in long-lasting Graves disease (dated by TCRdb to the early 2020s). Broadly, across the study: Antithyroid drugs had been taken for less than 3 months by newly diagnosed Graves' disease patients. Persistent Graves' disease patients were compared with newly diagnosed Graves' disease patients by peripheral blood TCR sequencing and RNA sequencing. The study took place in China and was registered as a clinical trial. A total of roughly 35 samples underwent TCR sequencing: about 13 from persistent and around 20 from newly diagnosed Graves' disease patients.

This clonotype was observed many times. The antigen it recognizes is unknown. No base quality values were provided; no much bigger clone lies one nucleotide off. Read against the paper, the sample's time point label means: newly diagnosed GD, antithyroid drugs for less than 3 months. For both TCR sequencing and RNA sequencing, RNA was extracted from PBMCs using TRIzol. The diagnosis of Graves' disease was made according to American Thyroid Association guidelines. Recruitment of patients was carried out at an endocrinology department in Xi'an, China. Each patient gave 9 to 10 milliliters of peripheral blood, collected in an EDTA anticoagulant tube. Ficoll Paque Plus density gradient separation was used to isolate PBMCs, and no additional T cell sorting was done. An Agilent 2100 Bioanalyzer and agarose gel were used to check RNA quality, while a NanoDrop 2000 measured RNA concentration. The research as a whole found: The small sample size was acknowledged by the authors as a limitation that may reduce accuracy. Persistent disease showed preferential use of TRBV28, TRBJ1-2 and TRBJ2-5, whereas newly diagnosed disease favored TRBV20-1 and TRBJ2-1. Compared with newly diagnosed patients, patients with persistent Graves' disease had lower TCR Shannon entropy and fewer highly expanded clones, which suggests clonal expansion. More public clonotypes were shared among persistent patients (2,741) than among newly diagnosed patients (more than 900). Peripheral blood alone was examined, since thyroid tissue, which constituted the primary lesion, could not be accessed. Sequencing and analysis were restricted to the TCR beta chain.

The library relied on multiplex PCR. Reads for this sample came from an Illumina HiSeq 4000. To build TCR beta libraries, CDR3 regions were amplified by Arm-PCR using iRepertoire HTBI primers. Gel purification was performed on PCR products prior to sequencing. The paper's data handling went like this. Gene usage analysis of CDR3 amino acid clonotypes relied on the 62 TRBV and about 15 TRBJ segments identified across samples. Filtered high-quality paired reads were merged into contigs using COPE and FqMerger. BLAST was used to align contigs to the IMGT TRBV, TRBD and TRBJ reference genes, and CDR3 was defined following IMGT. Any clonotype with a frequency above 0.1% was counted as a highly expanded clone. Shannon entropy was used to measure repertoire diversity, and the Gini coefficient was used to measure V-J evenness. A clonotype found in more than one individual was treated as public. The raw public data were reprocessed by TCRdb itself: fastp quality trimming at Q25, MiXCR clonotype calling, in-frame beta chains only. Each entry is one CDR3 protein sequence, shown with its most common DNA and genes. Here the V and J calls rest on TCRdb's processing, not on the authors' analysis. A total of 400,000 to 550,000 distinct CDR3 sequences appear in this sample, over 15% of them only once. The top ten clonotypes cover 20% to 25% of the sample.

The CDR3 covers 15 residues, taking in both the cysteine and the phenylalanine. Just CDR3 DNA is preserved here, 45 bases in frame from base 1. The junction shows trimming of 0 bases on V and 6 bases on J, and the gene matches do not reach 7 bases of it. The germline V gene sets CDR1 to MNHEY and CDR2 to SVGAGI. The same specimen was also included in a second study, on T cells in Graves' hyperthyroidism and ophthalmopathy. The second study reports: Stable Graves' hyperthyroidism was defined as no progression to ophthalmopathy during 18 months of follow-up. The hyperthyroidism patients were between 18 and 65 years old and newly diagnosed, with a disease duration of less than 2 months. Patients with uncontrolled infections, other autoimmune diseases, pregnancy or lactation were excluded. Clinical symptoms, serum thyroxine and TRAb, thyroid ultrasound, and orbital computed tomography formed the basis for the diagnoses. For the first round of RT-PCR on the TCR CDR3, the HTBI primer set was used together with the Qiagen OneStep RT-PCR kit. Most expanded thyroid clonotypes (frequency above 0.001) were also detected in blood, suggesting blood repertoires may reflect thyroid immune responses. A model built on a 13 V-J signature distinguished ophthalmopathy from stable hyperthyroidism, reaching about 88% sensitivity and 81% to 83% specificity in cross-validation and 80%/75% in testing. In validation, the model predicted progression to ophthalmopathy with 55% to 71% sensitivity and approximately 78% specificity, a median of about 6 months before onset. TCR V-J signatures able to tell the groups apart were searched for in a discovery cohort of approximately 95 patients, of whom over 40 had Graves' ophthalmopathy and some 60 had stable Graves' hyperthyroidism. Whether ophthalmopathy could be predicted prospectively was tested in an independent validation cohort made up of approximately 19 hyperthyroidism patients plus 17 patients who later progressed to ophthalmopathy. The 100 discovery patients were randomly split 7:3 into training and test sets. In addition, the study compared T-cell repertoires in thyroid tissue and in blood from several Graves' hyperthyroidism patients. Once sampling was done, hyperthyroidism patients were given methimazole at a starting dose of 30 mg daily, whereas ophthalmopathy patients were given high-dose intravenous methylprednisolone. Libraries were constructed in a second round of multiplex PCR, after which size selection and purification were carried out. Libraries were sequenced paired-end with 100 bp reads on an Illumina HiSeq2000. Raw data were processed with SOAPnuke, discarding reads with adapters, uncalled bases, mean Phred below 15, or no exact constant-primer or identifier match. High-quality paired reads were merged using COPE v1.2.5, and each unique nucleotide sequence was defined as a clonotype. Clonotypes were aligned to IMGT TRBV, TRBD and TRBJ reference segments using MiTCR v1.1. The analysis included only V-J combinations with a frequency above 0.0001, which together covered roughly 99% of the repertoires. The TCS score was defined as the ratio of F50 (clonal expansion) to E x V (chaos), calculated using BLOSUM62-based TCRdist between CDR3 peptides within each V-J. Welch's t-statistics and random forest reduced several hundred V-J features to 10 to 15, which were used in a naive Bayes classifier (R e1071). No statistical method was used to set the sample size in advance, and investigators knew the group allocation. The paper describes TCR Vbeta CDR3 sequencing of 140 or so peripheral blood samples, made up of 43 ophthalmopathy patients, some 76 hyperthyroidism patients and 17 progressor patients.

This receptor was identified in a woman aged 18-29 years with Graves disease. Donor details come from another sample of the same person, matched by shared clones. This chain joins TRBV6-5 to TRBJ2-7; 8 bases in the junction line up with TRBD2. Sequencing used peripheral blood mononuclear cells (PBMCs), obtained at new diagnosis, from a patient treated with antithyroid drugs. Here the CDR3 is given as CASSYSREGLGEQYF. The DNA is TGTGCCAGCAGTTACTCACGGGAGGGCCTCGGCGAGCAGTACTTC.